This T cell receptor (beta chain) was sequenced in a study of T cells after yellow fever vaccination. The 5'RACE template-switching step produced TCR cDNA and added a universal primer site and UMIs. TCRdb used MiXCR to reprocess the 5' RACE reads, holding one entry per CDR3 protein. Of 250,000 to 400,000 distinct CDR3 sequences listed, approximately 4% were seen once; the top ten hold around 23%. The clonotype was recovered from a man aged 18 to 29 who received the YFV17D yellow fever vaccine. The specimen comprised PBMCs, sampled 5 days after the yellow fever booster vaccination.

This chain's CDR3 is CASSVGGTTSYNEQFF. For the CDR3, the DNA is TGTGCCAGCAGCGTAGGTGGGACTACCTCCTACAATGAGCAGTTCTTC. The genes are TRBV9 and TRBJ2-1; 7 positions match TRBD2. The germline V gene has CDR1 SGDLS and CDR2 YYNGEE. The CDR3 sequence is 16 residues long. V lost 0 bases and J lost 0; bases outside the gene matches: 3.